The 15 T cell receptor beta chains given below trace back to one sample, sequenced in a study of blood T cell repertoires in COVID-19. Clones were sequenced by immunoSEQ multiplex PCR, and TCRdb holds only the in-frame ones, with some missing. The sample includes over 100,000 clones, approximately 80% of them seen just once. The sequenced material came from peripheral blood. The receptors shown here come from a man aged 55 to 70 with active or convalescent COVID-19.

This clone was seen only a few times. The J gene is TRBJ1-5, the V gene TRBV19; no reliable D call. With 6 bases removed from V and 1 base from J, the gap between germline ends came to 16 bases. Germline V gene lookup returns CDR1 LNHDA and CDR2 SQIVND (reference sequence). The CDR3 totals 16 residues. The CDR3 DNA sequence: TGTGCCAGTAGCACCTTCGAGGGCCGGAGCAATCAGCCCCAGCATTTT. Translated: CASSTFEGRSNQPQHF.

The chain links TRBV4-1 to TRBJ1-2, with D maybe TRBD1 (5 bases). Trimming removed 0 bases from V and 7 bases from J, with 18 bases in between. CDR3 size: 16 residues. Germline values: CDR1 MGHRA, CDR2 YSYEKL. The DNA of the CDR3 is TGCGCCAGCAGCCAAGAGCAAAGGACATCGGCTATTGGCTACACCTTC. Its translation is CASSQEQRTSAIGYTF.

The chain is built from TRBV20-1 and TRBJ1-2; D unclear. The length of the CDR3 is 13 residues. V was clipped by 3 bases and J by 1 base, with 9 bases between them. Germline values: CDR1 DFQATT, CDR2 SNEGSKA (reference sequence). CDR3 residues: CSASLGDNYGYTF. The CDR3 DNA reads TGCAGTGCTAGTCTGGGAGATAACTATGGCTACACCTTC.

The sample holds a few counts of this clone. This chain uses TRBV7-2 with TRBJ1-2; TRBD1 matches 8 bases. Germline CDR1 is SGHTA and CDR2 is FQGNSA. This CDR3 is 14 amino acids long. The junction had 7 bases not matched to a gene; V was cut back by 5 bases and J by 5 bases. CDR3 DNA: TGTGCCAGCAGCACAGACAGGGGACCTTATGGCTACACCTTC. Amino acids: CASSTDRGPYGYTF.

This sequence joins TRBV11-2 and TRBJ2-3; D remains ambiguous. This CDR3 has 13 amino acids. The V end was cut by 4 bases, the J end by 0 bases, with 5 bases between. CDR1 is SGHAT, CDR2 FQNNGV, per germline. The CDR3 sequence is CASSYGSTDTQYF. The CDR3 DNA sequence: TGTGCCAGCAGCTACGGGAGCACAGATACGCAGTATTTT.

The chain uses TRBV6-2 or TRBV6-3 and TRBJ2-7; 10 nucleotides agree with TRBD1. V was pared by 0 bases and J by 1 base, with 9 bases of the junction left unmatched. CDR1 and CDR2 (germline): MNHEY, SVGEGT. There are 18 residues in the CDR3. CDR3 nucleotides: TGTGCCAGCAGTTACTCTGGGACAGGGGTCTTCCGGTCCTACGAGCAGTACGTC. Translated: CASSYSGTGVFRSYEQYV.

The chain combines TRBV28 with TRBJ2-7; 8 positions match TRBD2. The CDR3 is made up of 19 amino acids. With V trimmed by 1 base and J by 0 bases, 14 bases remained unmatched. In germline, CDR1 is MDHEN, CDR2 SYDVKM. CDR3 protein: CASSLYGGSGTIYSYEQYF. The DNA for the CDR3 is TGTGCCAGCAGTTTATATGGTGGTAGCGGGACCATCTACTCCTACGAGCAGTACTTC.

This clone has only one observation. This chain connects TRBV11-2 to TRBJ2-1; maybe TRBD1 (5 bases). CDR1 and CDR2 from the germline V gene are SGHAT and FQNNGV. This CDR3 has 13 amino acids. Trimming removed 7 bases at V and 5 bases at J, with 12 bases between. The CDR3 nucleotides are TGTGCCAGCATCCTAAGGGGCAACAATGAGCAGTTCTTC. It codes for CASILRGNNEQFF.

The chain uses TRBV6-1 and TRBJ2-1; TRBD1 is a possible D gene (6 bases). Between the trimmed V and J ends, which lost 2 bases and 8 bases, there was a span of 13 bases. The CDR3 totals 14 residues. Per the germline V gene, CDR1 is MNHNS and CDR2 is SASEGT. CDR3 in amino acids: CASSETDRIHEQFF. The CDR3 nucleotides read TGTGCCAGCAGTGAAACGGACAGAATCCATGAGCAGTTCTTC.

The chain recombines TRBV19 with TRBJ2-3; 9 bases line up with TRBD2. J lost 6 bases, V lost 5 bases, and 12 bases had no gene match. CDR1 is LNHDA and CDR2 is SQIVND in the germline V gene (reference sequence). This CDR3 comprises 16 residues. CDR3 sequence: CASSALGAGGTDTQYF. CDR3 coding DNA: TGTGCCAGTAGTGCCTTGGGAGCGGGAGGTACCGATACGCAGTATTTT.

This chain links TRBV19 with TRBJ1-2, with a possible D match to TRBD1 (5 bases). V lost 6 bases, J lost 0 bases, and 11 bases lay in between. Germline-derived CDR1 and CDR2 are LNHDA and SQIVND (reference sequence). This CDR3 comprises 14 residues. The CDR3 bases are TGTGCCAGTAGCCGACAGCTAGCTAACTATGGCTACACCTTC. Amino acids: CASSRQLANYGYTF.

Only one count was recorded for this clone. V gene TRBV7-9 combines with J gene TRBJ2-1, with 12 nucleotides matching TRBD2. This CDR3 is built from 16 residues. Germline values: CDR1 SEHNR, CDR2 FQNEAQ (reference sequence). The J segment lost 3 bases and the V segment lost 5 bases, leaving 5 bases of the junction unmatched. The CDR3 here is CASSARTSGIYNEQFF. The CDR3 DNA sequence: TGTGCCAGCAGCGCCCGGACTAGCGGGATCTACAATGAGCAGTTCTTC.

The CDR3 nucleotides read TGTGCCAGCAGCCCCCTCCTGAACACCGGGGAGCTGTTTTTT. It yields the protein CASSPLLNTGELFF. The gene calls are TRBV5-4 and TRBJ2-2; the D is unclear. This CDR3 is 14 amino acids long. The germline CDR1 and CDR2 sequences are SGHNT and YYREEE (reference sequence). Trimming removed 4 bases from V and 1 base from J, with 8 bases in between.

This clone was seen a few times. V gene TRBV9 combines with J gene TRBJ1-2, with no clear D. There are 14 residues in the CDR3. The V end lost 0 bases, the J end lost 0 bases, and 6 bases lay between the germline ends. CDR1 is SGDLS and CDR2 is YYNGEE in the germline V gene. Here the CDR3 reads CASSVGVTNYGYTF. As DNA, the CDR3 is TGTGCCAGCAGCGTAGGAGTGACTAACTATGGCTACACCTTC.

This chain uses TRBV27 with TRBJ2-3; D may be TRBD2 (6 bases). V was trimmed by 2 bases and J by 6 bases, leaving 21 bases between them. The CDR3 has 17 residues. Germline assignment: CDR1 MNHEY and CDR2 SMNVEV (reference sequence). DNA for the CDR3: TGTGCCAGCAGTTTAGTTTACCGGACGGAGGGTTTCGATACGCAGTATTTT. This sequence encodes CASSLVYRTEGFDTQYF.